This TCR beta chain derives from a study of cytomegalovirus exposure and HLA in healthy donors. Findings and caveats of the study: Reports indicated that the classifier achieved high specificity and sensitivity in diagnosing cytomegalovirus status.

Repertoires were generated with immunoSEQ multiplex PCR, while TCRdb's copy carries only in-frame clones and drops some. Seen here are fewer than 350,000 clones, over 75% observed once, and the top ten hold approximately 0.9%. A word on this clone: Its antigen remains unidentified.

Specimen: PBMCs. The receptor was isolated from a woman between 18 and 30 years old in good health and CMV-seronegative.

The CDR3 sequence: CASSPLRNEQYF. CDR3 nucleotide sequence: TGTGCCAGCAGTCCCCTCAGGAACGAGCAGTACTTC. The V and J genes are TRBV7-8 and TRBJ2-7; D is ambiguous. V was pared by 6 bases and J by 5 bases, with 11 bases between. Germline V CDR1 and CDR2: SGHVS, FQNEAQ. The CDR3 is made up of 12 amino acids.